This passage covers 26 T cell receptor beta chains from one sample sequenced in a study of PD-1 blockade in classical Hodgkin lymphoma. Sequencing was performed with immunoSEQ multiplex PCR; in TCRdb, only in-frame clones are kept and a portion is missing. The table has about 90,000 clones, nearly 90% seen once. There was relapse after autologous stem cell transplantation in every patient, and there was variation in brentuximab vedotin exposure. Here the sequenced sample was peripheral blood mononuclear cells (PBMCs), taken before the second cycle of nivolumab. All receptors come from a human donor with classical Hodgkin lymphoma.

The chain joins TRBV2 to TRBJ2-1; tentatively, D is TRBD1 (6 bases). V lost 4 bases, J lost 3 bases, and 10 bases lay in between. The CDR3 is made up of 14 amino acids. Germline V lookup: CDR1 SNHLY, CDR2 FYNNEI. The CDR3, as DNA: TGTGCCAGCAGTGGGACAGCAATCTACAATGAGCAGTTCTTC. It translates to CASSGTAIYNEQFF.

The chain uses TRBV13 and TRBJ2-6, with D possibly TRBD1 on 6 matching bases. The CDR3 consists of 15 residues. V was trimmed by 5 bases and J by 1 base, leaving 9 bases between them. Germline CDR1 is PRHDT and CDR2 is FYEKMQ (reference sequence). The CDR3 nucleotides are TGTGCCAGCAGCGGTACAGGGTCTGGGGCCAACGTCCTGACTTTC. Protein sequence: CASSGTGSGANVLTF.

The rearrangement joins TRBV10-2 to TRBJ1-6; D possibly corresponds to TRBD1 (6 bases). In germline, CDR1 is WSHSY, CDR2 SAAADI. The CDR3 has 12 amino acids. V lost 5 bases and J lost 9, with 8 bases in between. DNA of the CDR3: TGCGCCAGCAGTCCAGGGGTTTCACCCCTCCACTTT. Protein: CASSPGVSPLHF.

The rearrangement links TRBV4-1 to TRBJ2-5, with 7 positions matching TRBD1. This CDR3 contains 15 residues. Trimming at V came to 3 bases and at J to 2 bases, leaving 6 bases not matched to a gene. Germline V gives CDR1 MGHRA, CDR2 YSYEKL. Written as DNA, the CDR3 is TGCGCCAGCAGCCACGTAGACAGGGAGCAAGAGACCCAGTACTTC. This sequence encodes CASSHVDREQETQYF.

The chain recombines TRBV7-6 with TRBJ2-3; 13 bases match TRBD2. CDR1 is SGHVS, CDR2 FNYEAQ, per germline. The CDR3 extends over 19 amino acids. The junction had 9 bases not matched to a gene; V was cut back by 3 bases and J by 0 bases. DNA for the CDR3: TGTGCCAGCAGCTTCAGACTAGCGGGGGGACCAAAAAGCACAGATACGCAGTATTTT. It codes for CASSFRLAGGPKSTDTQYF.

The chain has TRBV9 and TRBJ2-1, with TRBD2 identical over 13 bases. Germline V gene sequence: CDR1 SGDLS, CDR2 YYNGEE. V gave up 3 bases and J gave up 7 bases; unmatched junction bases: 10. The CDR3 is 17 amino acids. In DNA, the CDR3 is TGTGCCAGCAGCGCCAAATCTCGGACTAGCGGGAGTAATGAGCAGTTCTTC. This codes for CASSAKSRTSGSNEQFF.

The count of this clone is one. CDR3 amino acids: CASRKTGSGSPLHF. CDR3 DNA sequence: TGTGCCAGCAGAAAGACAGGGTCTGGTTCACCCCTCCACTTT. The chain has TRBV2 and TRBJ1-6; 7 bases map to TRBD1. This CDR3 contains 14 residues. The germline V gene has CDR1 SNHLY and CDR2 FYNNEI. V was clipped by 6 bases and J by 9 bases; unmatched bases: 8.

This clone was found once. The J gene is TRBJ1-1, the V gene TRBV4-1; no definite D call. V lost 0 bases to trimming and J lost 1 base, with 15 bases between them. The CDR3 consists of 17 residues. Germline V gene data show CDR1 as MGHRA and CDR2 as YSYEKL. The CDR3 DNA sequence: TGCGCCAGCAGCCAAGATTTGGCGTTATGGGAGAACACTGAAGCTTTCTTT. Its translation is CASSQDLALWENTEAFF.

The J gene is TRBJ2-7, the V gene TRBV5-4, with TRBD2 identical over 12 bases. The CDR3 loop spans 15 amino acids. V lost 4 bases, J lost 4 bases, and 6 bases stayed unmatched. Germline CDR1 reads SGHNT; CDR2 reads YYREEE (reference sequence). CDR3 DNA: TGTGCCAGCAGCGTGACTAGCGGGGGAACATACGAGCAGTACTTC. It yields the protein CASSVTSGGTYEQYF.

This chain uses TRBV5-1 with TRBJ1-3; no firm D call. CDR3 size: 14 residues. V lost 0 bases and J 4 bases, leaving 8 bases between the germline ends. Germline V lookup: CDR1 SGHRS, CDR2 YFSETQ. The CDR3 spells CASSLGDSGNTIYF. The CDR3, as DNA: TGCGCCAGCAGCTTGGGGGATTCGGGAAACACCATATATTTT.

The V and J genes are TRBV5-1 and TRBJ2-2; D not resolved. There are 13 residues in the CDR3. V lost 5 bases to trimming and J lost 7 bases, with 12 bases between them. Germline V gene lookup returns CDR1 SGHRS and CDR2 YFSETQ. Written as DNA, the CDR3 is TGCGCCAGCAGTCAAACCCGAGACGGGGAGCTGTTTTTT. Its protein product is CASSQTRDGELFF.

The rearrangement joins TRBV18 to TRBJ2-3; the D is unclear. From germline, CDR1 is KGHSH and CDR2 LQKENI. The CDR3 totals 14 residues. The V end lost 3 bases, the J end lost 0 bases, and 7 bases lay between the germline ends. CDR3 DNA: TGTGCCAGCTCACCCGCCAGCAGCACAGATACGCAGTATTTT. Protein: CASSPASSTDTQYF.

The V and J genes are TRBV5-1 and TRBJ2-7; TRBD1 matches 7 bases. The CDR3 runs to 14 residues. Germline CDR1 and CDR2: SGHRS and YFSETQ. The trim removed 4 bases at V and 3 bases at J, leaving 7 bases unmatched. The DNA for the CDR3 is TGCGCCAGCAGCACTGACAGGGTCGGCTACGAGCAGTACTTC. This codes for CASSTDRVGYEQYF.

The chain combines TRBV18 with TRBJ2-5; D is unclear. The CDR3 spans 11 residues. Germline values: CDR1 KGHSH, CDR2 LQKENI. V lost 5 bases and J lost 2, with 3 bases in between. CDR3 nucleotides: TGTGCCAGCTCATCACAAGAGACCCAGTACTTC. Its translation is CASSSQETQYF.

The J gene is TRBJ2-5, the V gene TRBV7-9, with 7 bases aligning to TRBD1. The CDR3 loop spans 14 amino acids. With V trimmed by 5 bases and J by 4 bases, 7 bases remained unmatched. The V gene's germline CDR1 is SEHNR and CDR2 FQNEAQ (reference sequence). CDR3 sequence: CASSPWTGRETQYF. CDR3 nucleotide sequence: TGTGCCAGCAGCCCTTGGACAGGAAGAGAGACCCAGTACTTC.

The chain links TRBV5-1 to TRBJ2-1; TRBD2 matches 9 bases. CDR1 is SGHRS, CDR2 YFSETQ, per germline. Germline trimming cut 0 bases from V and 0 bases from J; bases unmatched to any gene: 7. The CDR3 has 18 amino acids. The CDR3, as DNA: TGCGCCAGCAGCTTGGCCCGGCTAGCGGGGAGCTCCTACAATGAGCAGTTCTTC. It is translated as CASSLARLAGSSYNEQFF.

In regard to this clone: The sample carries other DNA sequences with the same CDR3. The chain joins TRBV9 to TRBJ2-3; D gene ambiguous. Trimming removed 4 bases at V and 3 bases at J, with 3 bases between. CDR3 length: 11 amino acids. CDR1 and CDR2 from the germline V gene are SGDLS and YYNGEE. The CDR3 bases are TGTGCCAGCAGCTCGACAGATACGCAGTATTTT. Protein: CASSSTDTQYF.

The CDR3 DNA sequence: TGCACCAGTACCCTCCCGATCTCTGGGGCCAACGTCCTGACTTTC. Translating gives CTSTLPISGANVLTF. The chain recombines TRBV1 with TRBJ2-6. TRBV1 constitutes a pseudogene. This CDR3 contains 15 residues.

The CDR3 loop reads CSATRDRAQYF. The CDR3 nucleotides read TGCAGTGCAACCCGGGACAGGGCGCAGTATTTT. The chain carries TRBV20-1 and TRBJ2-3; the match to TRBD1 covers 9 bases. Germline values: CDR1 DFQATT, CDR2 SNEGSKA (reference sequence). The CDR3 sequence is 11 residues long. The V and J ends lost 6 bases and 10 bases, in that order; junction bases with no gene match: 5.

DNA of the CDR3: TGTGCCAGTTCAAGGACAGGGACTAACTATGGCTACACCTTC. As protein: CASSRTGTNYGYTF. The rearrangement joins TRBV28 to TRBJ1-2, with 8 bases fitting TRBD1. Looked up from germline, CDR1 is MDHEN and CDR2 is SYDVKM. This CDR3 is 14 amino acids long. V shed 9 bases, J shed 0 bases, and the junction held 6 bases outside the gene matches.

This clone was seen only once. The CDR3 reads CASSEGGQSFYGYTF. The CDR3 DNA reads TGTGCCAGCAGTGAAGGGGGACAGTCCTTCTATGGCTACACCTTC. This chain uses TRBV6-1 with TRBJ1-2, with 7 bases matching TRBD1. Germline V gene lookup returns CDR1 MNHNS and CDR2 SASEGT. V was pared by 1 base and J by 4 bases, with 6 bases of the junction left unmatched. The CDR3 has 15 amino acids.

Notes on this clone: Germline and junction disagree at one end, which may indicate a read error. The V and J genes are TRBV6-5 and TRBJ1-1; D remains unclear. Per germline, CDR1 MNHEY and CDR2 SVGAGI. The CDR3 covers 14 residues. CDR3: CAISDGIQDTEAFF. Here the CDR3 DNA reads TGTGCCATCAGTGATGGAATTCAAGACACTGAAGCTTTCTTT.

This clone appeared once. The chain uses TRBV27 and TRBJ2-2, with D tentatively TRBD1 (5 bases). This CDR3 comprises 14 residues. Trimming pared 6 bases from V and 3 bases from J, leaving 11 bases between. Germline CDR1 is MNHEY and CDR2 is SMNVEV (reference sequence). DNA for the CDR3: TGTGCCAGCAGGTTGTACAGGTACACCGGGGAGCTGTTTTTT. This codes for CASRLYRYTGELFF.

The V and J genes are TRBV21-1 and TRBJ1-2; TRBD1 reflects the table's D call only, with no check against the DNA. TRBV21-1 is listed as a pseudogene. The CDR3 extends over 14 amino acids. The CDR3 loop is CASSKATGVEGYTF. For the CDR3, the DNA is TGTGCCAGCAGCAAAGCGACAGGGGTTGAGGGCTACACCTTC.

The CDR3 DNA sequence: TGCGCCAGCAGTGAAACCCGGGACAGGGCTTATGGCTACACCTTC. This translates into CASSETRDRAYGYTF. The rearrangement joins TRBV10-2 to TRBJ1-2, with 9 nucleotides matching TRBD1. The CDR3 extends over 15 amino acids. V was pared by 3 bases and J by 5 bases, with 7 bases of the junction left unmatched. Germline CDR1 reads WSHSY; CDR2 reads SAAADI.

The rearrangement uses TRBV11-2 and TRBJ2-3, with D hard to call. Germline CDR1 and CDR2: SGHAT and FQNNGV. The CDR3 loop spans 14 amino acids. The ends were cut back, 2 bases at V and 2 bases at J, with 8 bases in the middle. The CDR3 DNA follows: TGTGCCAGCAGCTTATCGCTAACCACAGATACGCAGTATTTT. This translates into CASSLSLTTDTQYF. Complete variable domain (other parts from reference TRBV11-2 and TRBJ2-3): EAGVAQSPRYKIIEKRQSVAFWCNPISGHATLYWYQQILGQGPKLLIQFQNNGVVDDSQLPKDRFSAERLKGVDSTLKIQPAKLEDSAVYLCASSLSLTTDTQYFGPGTRLTVL.